This section outlines one TCR beta chain sequence together with its context. Its cognate antigen is unknown. CDR1 SGHRS and CDR2 YFSETQ come from the germline V gene. V was pared by 4 bases and J by 4 bases, with 15 bases between. CDR3 length: 14 residues. The record originates from a study of Ad26.COV2.S vaccination and SARS-CoV-2 variants. Study at large: The COV1001 Ad26.COV2.S trial arm included the donor.

Data came from immunoSEQ multiplex PCR; TCRdb stores just in-frame clones and leaves some out. This table has more than 350,000 clones, around nine tenths appearing once. Broader study findings: People who got the vaccine or the placebo had similar non-spike TCR breadth.

Treatment specified: around 19 received Ad26.COV2.S at low or high dose, single or two shots; roughly 5 received placebo; per-sample allocation not given. Samples were taken on day 63 after the first vaccine or placebo injection. The J gene is TRBJ2-7, the V gene TRBV5-1, with a weak D call TRBD1 (6 bases). The TCR originated in a person between 18 and 59 years old who received the Ad26.COV2.S COVID-19 vaccine or a placebo. The source was peripheral blood, collected in a trial of Ad26.COV2.S vaccine versus placebo. This CDR3 reads CASSPNAQGYEQYF. CDR3 DNA sequence: TGCGCCAGCAGCCCAAACGCCCAGGGGTACGAGCAGTACTTC.